The 12 T cell receptor beta chains below were found in one sample sequenced in a study of blood T cell repertoires in COVID-19. Sequencing used immunoSEQ multiplex PCR; TCRdb keeps in-frame clones, though not all of them. The sample lists 250,000 or so clones, approximately 84% seen once, with about 4% in the top ten. The sequenced material came from peripheral blood. The source is a man aged 45-65 years with acute or convalescent COVID-19.

The gene calls are TRBV10-1 and TRBJ2-7; D unclear. V lost 3 bases and J lost 4, with 4 bases in between. Germline CDR1 and CDR2: WNHNN and SYGVQD (reference sequence). The CDR3 has 11 amino acids. This CDR3 is CASSDGYEQYF. The CDR3 DNA follows: TGCGCCAGCAGTGACGGTTACGAGCAGTACTTC.

The V gene is TRBV7-9, the J gene TRBJ2-4; TRBD1 matches at 7 bases. This CDR3 has 16 residues. Per the germline V gene, CDR1 is SEHNR and CDR2 is FQNEAQ (reference sequence). The V segment lost 2 bases and the J segment 0 bases; nucleotides outside the gene matches: 4. The CDR3 region is CASSLTRTGAKNIQYF. CDR3 nucleotides: TGTGCCAGCAGCTTAACGCGGACAGGAGCCAAAAACATTCAGTACTTC.

In its sample, this clone is medium-sized. This chain uses TRBV6-2 or TRBV6-3 with TRBJ1-5; TRBD1 is a possible D gene (6 bases). V lost 5 bases and J lost 2, with 13 bases in between. Germline loops: CDR1 MNHEY, CDR2 SVGEGT. The CDR3 loop spans 15 amino acids. CDR3 protein: CASSPTGTGNQPQHF. As DNA, the CDR3 is TGTGCCAGCAGTCCAACAGGGACCGGCAATCAGCCCCAGCATTTT.

The table lists this clone with a few counts. V and J are TRBV27 and TRBJ1-2; the match to TRBD1 covers 9 bases. This CDR3 spans 14 amino acids. V lost 2 bases, J lost 5 bases, and 3 bases stayed unmatched. Per germline, CDR1 MNHEY and CDR2 SMNVEV (reference sequence). The CDR3 here is CASSLDGTGYGYTF. CDR3 DNA: TGTGCCAGCAGTTTAGACGGGACAGGGTATGGCTACACCTTC.

The gene calls are TRBV4-1 and TRBJ2-7, with 7 bases lining up with TRBD1. Germline V gives CDR1 MGHRA, CDR2 YSYEKL. V was pared by 1 base and J by 3 bases, with 3 bases of the junction left unmatched. The length of the CDR3 is 14 residues. The CDR3 DNA reads TGCGCCAGCAGCCAAGTGACAGGGCGCTACGAGCAGTACTTC. This translates into CASSQVTGRYEQYF.

A remark on this clone: The same CDR3 can be traced to other DNA sequences in this sample. This chain joins TRBV6-5 and TRBJ2-7; no clear D. Germline V gives CDR1 MNHEY, CDR2 SVGAGI. Trimming removed 3 bases at V and 4 bases at J, with 7 bases between. The CDR3 consists of 12 residues. CDR3 sequence: CASSYRGYEQYF. As DNA, the CDR3 is TGTGCCAGCAGTTATCGAGGATACGAGCAGTACTTC.

This chain connects TRBV4-1 to TRBJ1-5; no clear D gene. The CDR3 runs 20 residues. CDR1 and CDR2 from the germline V gene are MGHRA and YSYEKL. V was cut by 0 bases and J by 1 base, with 22 bases left in between. The CDR3 region has the DNA TGCGCCAGCAGCCAAGATCCCGTACTAGGTCCGGGAGGGAGCAATCAGCCCCAGCATTTT. This codes for CASSQDPVLGPGGSNQPQHF.

V gene TRBV27 combines with J gene TRBJ1-6; TRBD1 matches at 12 bases. The germline V gene encodes CDR1 MNHEY and CDR2 SMNVEV (reference sequence). With V trimmed by 5 bases and J by 7 bases, 6 bases remained unmatched. The CDR3 has 16 residues. CDR3 bases: TGTGCCAGCAGTAAGGGACAGGGGGCGTGGAATTCACCCCTCCACTTT. This sequence encodes CASSKGQGAWNSPLHF.

A note on this clone: The same CDR3 can be traced to other DNA sequences in this sample. The gene calls are TRBV27 and TRBJ1-6; D remains unclear. The germline V and J ends were trimmed by 5 bases and 5 bases, with 7 bases remaining between them. The CDR3 spans 13 residues. The germline V gene has CDR1 MNHEY and CDR2 SMNVEV (reference sequence). This CDR3 is CASSLVNNSPLHF. In DNA form, the CDR3 reads TGTGCCAGCAGTCTAGTCAATAATTCACCCCTCCACTTT.

This CDR3 is CASSYSGANQPQHF. The CDR3 DNA reads as TGTGCCAGCAGTTACTCGGGGGCTAATCAGCCCCAGCATTTT. The V gene is TRBV6-6, the J gene TRBJ1-5; the D gene is possibly TRBD1 (6 bases). Trimming removed 0 bases from V and 4 bases from J, with 7 bases in between. CDR1 and CDR2 from the germline V gene are MNHNY and SVGAGI (reference sequence). The CDR3 runs to 14 residues.

This sequence joins TRBV9 and TRBJ2-5, with TRBD2 matching 16 bases. Germline loops: CDR1 SGDLS, CDR2 YYNGEE. The CDR3 extends over 14 amino acids. CDR3 coding DNA: TGTGCGAGCGGGACTAGCGGGAGGGGAGAGACCCAGTACTTC. Its protein product is CASGTSGRGETQYF. Full variable domain (rest looked up from reference TRBV9 and TRBJ2-5): DSGVTQTPKHLITATGQRVTLRCSPRSGDLSVYWYQQSLDQGLQFLIQYYNGEERAKGNILERFSAQQFPDLHSELNLSSLELGDSALYFCASGTSGRGETQYFGPGTRLLVL.

The genes are TRBV5-1 and TRBJ2-1; TRBD2 aligns across 7 bases. After removal of 2 bases from V and 10 bases from J, the junction contained 6 bases not matched to a gene. Germline CDR1 reads SGHRS; CDR2 reads YFSETQ. The CDR3 covers 13 residues. CDR3 residues: CASSFRTSNEQFF. The CDR3 nucleotides are TGCGCCAGCAGCTTTAGGACTAGTAACGAGCAGTTCTTC.